This T cell receptor (beta chain) appears in the sequencing data of a study of human T cells and chemical hapten exposure. One entry per CDR3 protein, called by TCRdb with MiXCR from the RACE reads. The table records tens of thousands of distinct CDR3 sequences, around 10% of them present only once. CDR3 length equals 15 residues. Trimming removed 1 base at V and 7 bases at J, with 17 bases between. The germline CDR1 and CDR2 sequences are SGHDT and YYEEEE. Time point meaning: patch test 3, about 24 weeks after DPC sensitization. Treatment noted: therapeutic diphenylcyclopropenone sensitization with weekly scalp DPC. This clonotype was counted a few times.

The origin of this receptor is a woman aged 50 to 60 with alopecia areata. Some clones in this sample may be carry-over from other donors' samples. V gene TRBV5-6 combines with J gene TRBJ1-2, with unresolved D. Material: whole blood, obtained in connection with sensitization to the hapten diphenylcyclopropenone (DPC). CDR3 sequence reads: CASSLYEREIGGYTF. The CDR3 bases are TGTGCCAGCAGCTTGTACGAAAGGGAAATAGGTGGCTACACCTTC.